These 17 T cell receptor beta chains originate from one sample sequenced in a study of T-cell memory formation after mild COVID-19 (dated by TCRdb to the early 2020s). Library creation used 5' RACE. Data came from an Illumina NovaSeq 6000. TCRdb took the public reads, trimmed them with fastp at Q25, ran MiXCR for clone calling and kept in-frame beta chains. Rows merge per CDR3 protein into single entries with the most common DNA and genes. This sample lists a few hundred thousand distinct CDR3 sequences; more than 20% were detected once. In total, the top ten clones hold approximately 12% of the sample. Sample: PBMCs or a T cell subset sorted from them (not recorded which). The receptors shown here come from an adult woman who had mild COVID-19 (a few samples of this study predate the infection). The sample titles of this study are shuffled in the database, so cell type and time point are left out; the donor was told from shared clones.

V usage is TRBV7-3 and J usage is TRBJ2-1; possible D gene TRBD1, 6 bases. The CDR3 covers 14 residues. Germline V gene lookup returns CDR1 SGHTA and CDR2 FQGTGA. Trimming cost V 5 bases and J 9 bases, with 17 bases left between them. The CDR3 sequence: CASSEGQYFGEQFF. The CDR3 DNA reads as TGTGCCAGCAGCGAAGGACAGTACTTTGGTGAGCAGTTCTTC.

This clonotype was picked up a small number of times. The chain links TRBV5-1 to TRBJ2-6; a possible D gene is TRBD1 (5 bases). V gave up 5 bases and J gave up 0 bases, with 12 bases separating them. Germline CDR1 reads SGHRS; CDR2 reads YFSETQ. The CDR3 has 16 amino acids. Here the CDR3 reads CASSEGVYSGANVLTF. In nucleotides, the CDR3 is TGCGCCAGCAGTGAAGGGGTCTACTCTGGGGCCAACGTCCTGACTTTC.

In this sample, this clonotype turned up a few times. The rearrangement joins TRBV7-8 to TRBJ2-3, with 8 nucleotides matching TRBD1. Germline assignment: CDR1 SGHVS and CDR2 FQNEAQ. The CDR3 runs to 16 residues. V lost 0 bases, J lost 0 bases, and 2 bases stayed unmatched. In DNA form, the CDR3 reads TGTGCCAGCAGCTTAGCGGGGACAGGTAGCACAGATACGCAGTATTTT. Translating it yields CASSLAGTGSTDTQYF. Full variable domain (remainder filled in from reference TRBV7-8 and TRBJ2-3): GAGVSQSPRYKVAKRGQDVALRCDPISGHVSLFWYQQALGQGPEFLTYFQNEAQLDKSGLPSDRFFAERPEGSVSTLKIQRTQQEDSAVYLCASSLAGTGSTDTQYFGPGTRLTVL.

This clonotype was counted many times. This chain uses TRBV5-1 with TRBJ1-1; D is uncertain. The length of the CDR3 is 15 residues. Germline lookup yields CDR1 SGHRS and CDR2 YFSETQ. V was trimmed by 0 bases and J by 1 base, leaving 10 bases between them. The DNA for the CDR3 is TGCGCCAGCAGCTTGGTGCAAGCCACGAACACTGAAGCTTTCTTT. Residues: CASSLVQATNTEAFF.

This clonotype was counted a few times. In DNA, the CDR3 is TGTGCCAGTAGTACTCCGACAGGCTATGGCTACACCTTC. Protein product: CASSTPTGYGYTF. This sequence joins TRBV19 and TRBJ1-2; a weak D match, TRBD1 (6 bases). The germline CDR1 and CDR2 sequences are LNHDA and SQIVND (reference sequence). V lost 4 bases and J 4 bases, leaving 10 bases between the germline ends. The CDR3 is 13 amino acids.

The chain employs TRBV9 and TRBJ2-2, with D perhaps TRBD1 or TRBD2 (5 bases each). Trimming removed 1 base at V and 6 bases at J, with 16 bases between. Germline V gene lookup returns CDR1 SGDLS and CDR2 YYNGEE. The CDR3 loop spans 16 amino acids. The CDR3 coding sequence is TGTGCCAGCAGCGTATCCCCCCGGGACGGTTCCGGGGAGCTGTTTTTT. Amino acid sequence: CASSVSPRDGSGELFF.

This chain joins TRBV7-2 and TRBJ2-5; D not resolved. This CDR3 spans 13 amino acids. Germline lookup yields CDR1 SGHTA and CDR2 FQGNSA. Trimming took off 1 base at V and 2 bases at J, with 5 bases between the two ends. CDR3 sequence: CASSLGMQETQYF. CDR3 DNA sequence: TGTGCCAGCAGCTTAGGGATGCAAGAGACCCAGTACTTC.

This clonotype has just a few counts. V is TRBV3-1 and J is TRBJ1-2, with 8 bases matching TRBD1. Germline V lookup: CDR1 LGHDT, CDR2 YNNKEL (reference sequence). This CDR3 is built from 16 residues. Trimming removed 4 bases from V and 3 bases from J; junction bases left unmatched: 10. CDR3 protein: CASSLKTGVKDYGYTF. In DNA form, the CDR3 reads TGTGCCAGCAGCCTAAAGACAGGGGTTAAAGACTATGGCTACACCTTC. The full variable domain, rest sourced from reference TRBV3-1 and TRBJ1-2, is DTAVSQTPKYLVTQMGNDKSIKCEQNLGHDTMYWYKQDSKKFLKIMFSYNNKELIINETVPNRFSPKSPDKAHLNLHINSLELGDSAVYFCASSLKTGVKDYGYTFGSGTRLTVV.

In its sample, this clonotype was seen a few times. The chain carries TRBV12-3 or TRBV12-4 and TRBJ1-5; D might be TRBD1 (6 bases). V was trimmed by 2 bases and J by 5 bases, leaving 10 bases between them. The CDR3 spans 14 residues. The CDR3 loop reads CASSLNRAHQPQHF. The CDR3 DNA reads as TGTGCCAGCAGTTTAAACAGGGCCCATCAGCCCCAGCATTTT.

The table lists this clonotype with a few counts. V usage is TRBV24-1 and J usage is TRBJ2-3, with D unresolved. Germline CDR1 is KGHDR and CDR2 is SFDVKD. The V and J ends lost 9 bases and 0 bases respectively, with 9 bases between them. The CDR3 totals 13 residues. CDR3 nucleotides: TGTGCCACCGGTGCGGACAGCACAGATACGCAGTATTTT. Encoded protein: CATGADSTDTQYF.

This rearrangement joins TRBV5-6 to TRBJ1-1, with 12 bases matching TRBD1. Germline CDR1 is SGHDT and CDR2 is YYEEEE. V lost 4 bases and J lost 4; bases outside the gene matches: 5. The CDR3 length is 15 residues. The CDR3 region is CASSTPGQGATEAFF. In DNA, the CDR3 is TGTGCCAGCAGCACCCCGGGACAGGGGGCCACTGAAGCTTTCTTT.

The chain couples TRBV7-9 to TRBJ2-3, with 10 bases that match TRBD1. The V gene's germline CDR1 is SEHNR and CDR2 FQNEAQ (reference sequence). Germline trimming cut 7 bases from V and 5 bases from J; bases unmatched to any gene: 12. The CDR3 consists of 16 residues. The chain's CDR3 is CASTLTTGGVIDTQYF. DNA of the CDR3: TGTGCCAGCACCCTGACGACAGGGGGCGTGATAGATACGCAGTATTTT. The whole variable domain, filled in from reference TRBV7-9 and TRBJ2-3, reads DTGVSQNPRHKITKRGQNVTFRCDPISEHNRLYWYRQTLGQGPEFLTYFQNEAQLEKSRLLSDRFSAERPKGSFSTLEIQRTEQGDSAMYLCASTLTTGGVIDTQYFGPGTRLTVL.

The table lists this clonotype with a few counts. The genes are TRBV4-1 and TRBJ2-7, with 7 bases identical to TRBD1. The ends lost 1 base at V and 3 bases at J; junction bases unmatched: 3. CDR3 length equals 14 residues. Germline values: CDR1 MGHRA, CDR2 YSYEKL. The CDR3: CASSQVAGGYEQYF. Written as DNA, the CDR3 is TGCGCCAGCAGCCAAGTTGCAGGGGGCTACGAGCAGTACTTC.

Only a few counts were recorded for this clonotype. This chain joins TRBV5-6 and TRBJ2-3, with TRBD2 matching over 11 bases. The CDR3 covers 18 residues. The germline V gene has CDR1 SGHDT and CDR2 YYEEEE. Germline trimming cut 1 base from V and 2 bases from J; bases unmatched to any gene: 9. The CDR3 nucleotides read TGTGCCAGCAGCTTGTTTAGCGGGGGGGTCGTTTTCACAGATACGCAGTATTTT. It yields the protein CASSLFSGGVVFTDTQYF. The full variable domain, its missing parts supplied by reference TRBV5-6 and TRBJ2-3, is DAGVTQSPTHLIKTRGQQVTLRCSPKSGHDTVSWYQQALGQGPQFIFQYYEEEERQRGNFPDRFSGHQFPNYSSELNVNALLLGDSALYLCASSLFSGGVVFTDTQYFGPGTRLTVL.

This clonotype was detected many times. As DNA, the CDR3 is TGCAGTGCTAGCCCCGTCCCCTCCGGGGAGCTGTTTTTT. This sequence encodes CSASPVPSGELFF. The chain has TRBV20-1 and TRBJ2-2; D ambiguous. Germline V gives CDR1 DFQATT, CDR2 SNEGSKA (reference sequence). V was cut by 3 bases and J by 6 bases, with 11 bases left in between. The CDR3 contains 13 residues.

This clonotype was seen only a few times. The chain uses TRBV7-9 and TRBJ2-2, with TRBD2 matching over 10 bases. This CDR3 region has 15 residues. J lost 7 bases, V lost 3 bases, and 5 bases had no gene match. Germline-derived CDR1 and CDR2 are SEHNR and FQNEAQ (reference sequence). DNA for the CDR3: TGTGCCAGCAGCTTCGGGCTAGCGGGAGTCGGGGAGCTGTTTTTT. Encoded protein: CASSFGLAGVGELFF. The entire variable domain, with the rest obtained from reference TRBV7-9 and TRBJ2-2, is as follows: DTGVSQNPRHKITKRGQNVTFRCDPISEHNRLYWYRQTLGQGPEFLTYFQNEAQLEKSRLLSDRFSAERPKGSFSTLEIQRTEQGDSAMYLCASSFGLAGVGELFFGEGSRLTVL.

In this sample, this clonotype turned up a few times. The V call is TRBV4-2, the J call TRBJ1-2; tentatively, D is TRBD1 (5 bases). Trimming stripped 0 bases from V and 8 bases from J, with 19 bases between. The CDR3 is 16 residues long. Germline V gene sequence: CDR1 LGHNA, CDR2 YNFKEQ. CDR3 coding DNA: TGTGCCAGCAGCCAAGACGGGCAGGGAGGGCCCGAGGGCTACACCTTC. Residues: CASSQDGQGGPEGYTF.